A selection of T cell receptor beta chains follows, all from one sample in a study of blood T cells in healthy people across ages. In TCRdb, the 5' RACE reads were re-called with MiXCR into one record per CDR3 protein. The profile covers over a million distinct CDR3 sequences, with over 35% appearing a single time and over 15% taken by the ten largest. The sequenced sample consisted of blood. Every receptor here comes from a woman aged 60-75 years in good health. Both conserved end residues are trimmed from each CDR3. Fields, in order: J gene, V gene, clone size, CDR3 protein. Clone sizes are given selectively: once, few, many, or a class where the clone is expanded.

J gene: TRBJ1-5
V gene: TRBV25-1
clone size: few
CDR3 protein: ASNQPQH

J gene: TRBJ2-2
V gene: TRBV9
clone size: -
CDR3 protein: ASSSTSGSWTGELF

J gene: TRBJ2-3
V gene: TRBV6-5
clone size: few
CDR3 protein: ASSYRRPGPVGPPTDTQY

J gene: TRBJ2-7
V gene: TRBV6-5
clone size: -
CDR3 protein: ASSYGGQTYEQY

J gene: TRBJ1-1
V gene: TRBV10-1
clone size: -
CDR3 protein: ASSENWNTEAF

J gene: TRBJ2-1
V gene: TRBV6-5
clone size: -
CDR3 protein: ASSYSEVRGLGNNEQF

J gene: TRBJ2-3
V gene: TRBV27
clone size: -
CDR3 protein: ASRRTGALTDTQY

J gene: -
V gene: TRBV27
clone size: -
CDR3 protein: ASSPIGETQY

J gene: TRBJ2-1
V gene: TRBV20-1
clone size: -
CDR3 protein: SARDALYEQF

J gene: TRBJ1-2
V gene: TRBV6-5
clone size: -
CDR3 protein: ASSTHLGGDGYT

J gene: -
V gene: TRBV20-1
clone size: -
CDR3 protein: SARAPTSGRPSYEQY

J gene: TRBJ2-1
V gene: TRBV3-1
clone size: -
CDR3 protein: ASSINRQGYNEQF

J gene: TRBJ2-3
V gene: TRBV12-5
clone size: -
CDR3 protein: ASGEPRGGGTDTQY

J gene: TRBJ2-3
V gene: TRBV6-5
clone size: few
CDR3 protein: ASSYEGGTDTQY

J gene: TRBJ1-1
V gene: TRBV7-9
clone size: few
CDR3 protein: ASSLTPTEAF

J gene: TRBJ2-5
V gene: TRBV27
clone size: -
CDR3 protein: ASALGSRETQY

J gene: TRBJ2-1
V gene: TRBV11-2
clone size: -
CDR3 protein: ASSYRTGVYEQF

J gene: TRBJ2-3
V gene: TRBV3-1
clone size: few
CDR3 protein: ASSQTSGRAVDTQY

J gene: TRBJ2-3
V gene: TRBV12-3/TRBV12-4
clone size: -
CDR3 protein: ANSSRAGEWGTDTQY

J gene: TRBJ2-2
V gene: TRBV27
clone size: -
CDR3 protein: ASSLTAGTGTGELF

J gene: TRBJ2-4
V gene: TRBV2
clone size: -
CDR3 protein: ASSELGSGRLAKNIQY

J gene: TRBJ2-5
V gene: TRBV13
clone size: -
CDR3 protein: ASSRWENQETQY

J gene: TRBJ2-3
V gene: TRBV12-3/TRBV12-4
clone size: -
CDR3 protein: ASSSWDRGGSDTQY

J gene: TRBJ1-2
V gene: TRBV5-1
clone size: many
CDR3 protein: ASSPTGGASYGYT

J gene: TRBJ2-2
V gene: TRBV20-1
clone size: -
CDR3 protein: SAQMDRALGELF

J gene: TRBJ2-5
V gene: TRBV29-1
clone size: -
CDR3 protein: SVEPGLADQETQY

J gene: TRBJ1-5
V gene: TRBV5-6
clone size: -
CDR3 protein: ASSLTRGNQPQH

J gene: TRBJ2-7
V gene: TRBV7-8
clone size: -
CDR3 protein: ASSFAQGEQY

J gene: TRBJ1-2
V gene: TRBV9
clone size: once
CDR3 protein: ASTPDGQGSGYT

J gene: TRBJ2-7
V gene: TRBV9
clone size: -
CDR3 protein: ASSVNPGTNYEQY

J gene: TRBJ2-1
V gene: TRBV7-3
clone size: -
CDR3 protein: ASSFEGPYNEQF

J gene: TRBJ2-2
V gene: TRBV27
clone size: -
CDR3 protein: ASKHLAQNTGELF

J gene: TRBJ2-7
V gene: TRBV20-1
clone size: many
CDR3 protein: SAHPVGGLAGFGEQY

J gene: TRBJ2-7
V gene: TRBV7-2
clone size: -
CDR3 protein: ASSVDIFYEQY

J gene: TRBJ1-1
V gene: TRBV7-9
clone size: -
CDR3 protein: ASSLVEGVTEAF

J gene: TRBJ2-7
V gene: TRBV28
clone size: -
CDR3 protein: ASTSPCGEGTYEQY

J gene: TRBJ2-1
V gene: TRBV29-1
clone size: many
CDR3 protein: SAVVGVDEQF

J gene: TRBJ2-3
V gene: TRBV15
clone size: -
CDR3 protein: ATSRRAGTDTQY

J gene: TRBJ2-4
V gene: TRBV21-1
clone size: -
CDR3 protein: ANSTEGGNLPYSGEQY

J gene: TRBJ2-1
V gene: TRBV11-2
clone size: -
CDR3 protein: ASSQSTGGRSNEQF

J gene: TRBJ2-7
V gene: TRBV20-1
clone size: -
CDR3 protein: SATTGGRHEQY

J gene: TRBJ1-2
V gene: TRBV13
clone size: -
CDR3 protein: ASSARDGAYGCT

J gene: TRBJ2-7
V gene: TRBV5-1
clone size: -
CDR3 protein: ASSHWLAGVSYEQY

J gene: TRBJ1-4
V gene: TRBV30
clone size: -
CDR3 protein: AWRRQGIEKLF

J gene: TRBJ2-1
V gene: TRBV14
clone size: -
CDR3 protein: ASSLGQGLFSGRTYNEQF

J gene: TRBJ2-7
V gene: TRBV20-1
clone size: few
CDR3 protein: SARFSYGSYEQY

J gene: TRBJ2-7
V gene: TRBV29-1
clone size: few
CDR3 protein: SVEDRQGPRYEQY

J gene: TRBJ2-6
V gene: TRBV20-1
clone size: -
CDR3 protein: SAVLVSGANVLT

J gene: TRBJ2-3
V gene: TRBV7-3
clone size: many
CDR3 protein: ASSLMAITDTQY

J gene: TRBJ1-4
V gene: TRBV5-1
clone size: -
CDR3 protein: ASSPGGITNEKLF

J gene: TRBJ2-7
V gene: TRBV10-1
clone size: -
CDR3 protein: ASSEEQGASYEQY

J gene: TRBJ2-5
V gene: TRBV7-9
clone size: few
CDR3 protein: ASSLFRETQY

J gene: TRBJ2-2
V gene: TRBV15
clone size: -
CDR3 protein: ATSRDRVGELF